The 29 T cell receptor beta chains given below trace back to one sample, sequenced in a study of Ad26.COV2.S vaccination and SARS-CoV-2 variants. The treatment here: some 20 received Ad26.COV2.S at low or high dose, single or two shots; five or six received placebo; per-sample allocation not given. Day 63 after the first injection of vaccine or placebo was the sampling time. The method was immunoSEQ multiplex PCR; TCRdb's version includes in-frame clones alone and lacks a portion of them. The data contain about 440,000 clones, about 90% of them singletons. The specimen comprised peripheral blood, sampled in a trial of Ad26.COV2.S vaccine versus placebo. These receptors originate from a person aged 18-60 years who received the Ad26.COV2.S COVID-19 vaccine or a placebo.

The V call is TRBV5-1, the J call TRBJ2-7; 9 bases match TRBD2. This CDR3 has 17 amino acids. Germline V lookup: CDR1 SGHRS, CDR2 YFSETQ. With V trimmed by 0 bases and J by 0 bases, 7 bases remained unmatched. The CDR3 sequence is CASSLGGTSSSSYEQYF. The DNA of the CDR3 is TGCGCCAGCAGCTTGGGTGGGACTAGCTCAAGCTCCTACGAGCAGTACTTC.

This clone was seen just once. The chain's CDR3 is CASSLEGTSQNIQYF. CDR3 coding DNA: TGTGCCAGCAGCTTAGAGGGTACCAGCCAAAACATTCAGTACTTC. This chain connects TRBV7-2 to TRBJ2-4, with no clear D. Germline lookup yields CDR1 SGHTA and CDR2 FQGNSA. V lost 1 base and J 5 bases, leaving 12 bases between the germline ends. The CDR3 is made up of 15 amino acids.

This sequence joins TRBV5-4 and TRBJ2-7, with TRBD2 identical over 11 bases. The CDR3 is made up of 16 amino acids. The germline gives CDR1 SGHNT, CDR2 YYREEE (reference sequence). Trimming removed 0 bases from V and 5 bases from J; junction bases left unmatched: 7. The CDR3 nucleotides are TGTGCCAGCAGCTTGGCACCTAGCGGGAGGTCCCACGAGCAGTACTTC. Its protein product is CASSLAPSGRSHEQYF.

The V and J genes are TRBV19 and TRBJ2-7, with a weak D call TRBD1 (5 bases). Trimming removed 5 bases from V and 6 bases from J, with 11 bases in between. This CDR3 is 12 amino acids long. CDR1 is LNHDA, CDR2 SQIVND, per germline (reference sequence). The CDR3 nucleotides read TGTGCCAGTAGTTCCAGGGCATCCGAGCAGTACTTC. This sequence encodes CASSSRASEQYF. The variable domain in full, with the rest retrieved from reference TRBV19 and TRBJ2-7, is DGGITQSPKYLFRKEGQNVTLSCEQNLNHDAMYWYRQDPGQGLRLIYYSQIVNDFQKGDIAEGYSVSREKKESFPLTVTSAQKNPTAFYLCASSSRASEQYFGPGTRLTVT.

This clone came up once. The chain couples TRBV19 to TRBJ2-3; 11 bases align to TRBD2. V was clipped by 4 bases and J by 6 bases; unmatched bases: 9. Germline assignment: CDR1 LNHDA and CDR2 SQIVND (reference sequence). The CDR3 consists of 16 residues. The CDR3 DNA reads TGTGCCAGTAGTACCCTATACCGGACTAGCGGGGATACGCAGTATTTT. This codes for CASSTLYRTSGDTQYF.

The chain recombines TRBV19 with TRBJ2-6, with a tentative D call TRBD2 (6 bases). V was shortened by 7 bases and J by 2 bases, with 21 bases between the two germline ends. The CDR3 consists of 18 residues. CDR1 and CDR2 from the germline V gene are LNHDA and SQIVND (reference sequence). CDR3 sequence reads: CASTQGGSGRAGANVLTF. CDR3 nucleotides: TGTGCCAGTACCCAGGGAGGCAGCGGCAGGGCTGGGGCCAACGTCCTGACTTTC.

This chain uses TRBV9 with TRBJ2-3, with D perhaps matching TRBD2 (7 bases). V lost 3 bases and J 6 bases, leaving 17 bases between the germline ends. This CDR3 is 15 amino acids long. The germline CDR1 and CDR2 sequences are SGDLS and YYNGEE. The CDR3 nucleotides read TGTGCCAGCAGCGCGCAGGGGAGGGGGGCGGATACGCAGTATTTT. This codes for CASSAQGRGADTQYF.

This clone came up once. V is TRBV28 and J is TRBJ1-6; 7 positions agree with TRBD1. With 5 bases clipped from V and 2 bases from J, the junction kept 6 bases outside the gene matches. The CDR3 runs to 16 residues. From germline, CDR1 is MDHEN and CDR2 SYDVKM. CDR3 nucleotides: TGTGCCAGCAGTCCAATGACAGGGACCTATAATTCACCCCTCCACTTT. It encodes CASSPMTGTYNSPLHF.

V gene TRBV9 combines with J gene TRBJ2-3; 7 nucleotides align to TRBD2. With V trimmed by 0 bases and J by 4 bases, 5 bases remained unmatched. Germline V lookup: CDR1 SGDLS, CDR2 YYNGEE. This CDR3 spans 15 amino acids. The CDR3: CASSVGGTNSDTQYF. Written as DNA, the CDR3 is TGTGCCAGCAGCGTAGGGGGGACTAACTCAGATACGCAGTATTTT.

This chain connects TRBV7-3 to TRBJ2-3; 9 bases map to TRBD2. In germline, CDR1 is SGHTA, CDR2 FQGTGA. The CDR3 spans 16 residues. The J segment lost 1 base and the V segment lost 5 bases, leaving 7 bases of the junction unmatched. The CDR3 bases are TGTGCCAGCAGCACCCGACTAGCGGCGGGCACAGATACGCAGTATTTT. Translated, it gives CASSTRLAAGTDTQYF.

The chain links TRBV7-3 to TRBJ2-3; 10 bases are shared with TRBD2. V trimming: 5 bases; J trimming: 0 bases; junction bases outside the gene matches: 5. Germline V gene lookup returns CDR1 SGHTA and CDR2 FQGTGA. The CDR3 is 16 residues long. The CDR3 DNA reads TGTGCCAGCAGCCGGACTAGCGGTAAAAGCACAGATACGCAGTATTTT. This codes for CASSRTSGKSTDTQYF.

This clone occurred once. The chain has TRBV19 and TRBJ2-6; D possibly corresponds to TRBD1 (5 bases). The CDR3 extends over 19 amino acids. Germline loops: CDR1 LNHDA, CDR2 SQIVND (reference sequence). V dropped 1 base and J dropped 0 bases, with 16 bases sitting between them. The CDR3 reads CASSIGRAGITSGANVLTF. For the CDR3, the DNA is TGTGCCAGTAGTATAGGAAGGGCAGGGATTACCTCTGGGGCCAACGTCCTGACTTTC.

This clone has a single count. The CDR3 nucleotides are TGCAGTGCTAGTGTAGGGACCGCCGCGACTTACGAGCAGTACTTC. Translation gives CSASVGTAATYEQYF. This chain joins TRBV20-1 and TRBJ2-7; D might be TRBD1 or TRBD2, each matching 5 bases. This CDR3 has 15 amino acids. CDR1 is DFQATT and CDR2 is SNEGSKA in the germline V gene (reference sequence). Deletions cut 3 bases from V and 4 bases from J, with 19 bases between.

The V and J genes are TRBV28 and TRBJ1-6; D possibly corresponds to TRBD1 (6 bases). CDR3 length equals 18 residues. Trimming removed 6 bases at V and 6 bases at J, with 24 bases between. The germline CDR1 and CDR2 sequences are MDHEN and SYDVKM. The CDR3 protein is CASSGEQQSGVGNSPLHF. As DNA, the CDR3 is TGTGCCAGCAGCGGCGAACAACAATCAGGGGTTGGTAATTCACCCCTCCACTTT. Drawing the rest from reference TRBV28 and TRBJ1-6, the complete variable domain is DVKVTQSSRYLVKRTGEKVFLECVQDMDHENMFWYRQDPGLGLRLIYFSYDVKMKEKGDIPEGYSVSREKKERFSLILESASTNQTSMYLCASSGEQQSGVGNSPLHFGNGTRLTVT.

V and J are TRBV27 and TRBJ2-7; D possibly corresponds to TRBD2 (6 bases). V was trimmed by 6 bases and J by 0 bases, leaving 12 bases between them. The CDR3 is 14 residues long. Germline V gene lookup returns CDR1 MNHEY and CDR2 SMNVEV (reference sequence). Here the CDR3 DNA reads TGTGCCAGCAGCTTAGGAGGGAGCTCCTACGAGCAGTACTTC. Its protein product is CASSLGGSSYEQYF.

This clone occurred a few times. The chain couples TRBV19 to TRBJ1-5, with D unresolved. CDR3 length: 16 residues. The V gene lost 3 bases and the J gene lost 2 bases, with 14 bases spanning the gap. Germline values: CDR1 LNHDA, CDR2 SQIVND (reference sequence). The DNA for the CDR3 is TGTGCCAGTAGTATTGAGGCAGATTGGGGCAATCAGCCCCAGCATTTT. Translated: CASSIEADWGNQPQHF.

CDR3 protein: CASSVNPLEDTQYF. The CDR3 nucleotides read TGTGCCAGCAGCGTAAATCCCCTAGAAGATACGCAGTATTTT. This sequence joins TRBV9 and TRBJ2-3; D remains ambiguous. Germline CDR1 SGDLS, CDR2 YYNGEE. V was pared by 1 base and J by 5 bases, with 11 bases between. There are 14 residues in the CDR3.

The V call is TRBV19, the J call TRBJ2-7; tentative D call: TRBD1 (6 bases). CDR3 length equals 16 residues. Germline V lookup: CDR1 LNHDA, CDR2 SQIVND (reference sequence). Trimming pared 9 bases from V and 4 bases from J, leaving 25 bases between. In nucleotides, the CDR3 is TGTGCCAGCGAATCGAGGGGAAGGGGGATTATATACGAGCAGTACTTC. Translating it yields CASESRGRGIIYEQYF.

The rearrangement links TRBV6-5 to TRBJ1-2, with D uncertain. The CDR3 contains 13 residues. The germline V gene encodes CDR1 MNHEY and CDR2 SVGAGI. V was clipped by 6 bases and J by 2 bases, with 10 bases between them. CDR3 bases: TGTGCCAGCAGGCCGACGGTAAACTATGGCTACACCTTC. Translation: CASRPTVNYGYTF.

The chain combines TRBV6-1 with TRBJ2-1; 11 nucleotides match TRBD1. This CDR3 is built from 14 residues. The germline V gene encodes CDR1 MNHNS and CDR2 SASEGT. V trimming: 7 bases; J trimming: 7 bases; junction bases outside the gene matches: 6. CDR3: CASMRDRGGNEQFF. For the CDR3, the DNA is TGTGCCAGCATGCGGGACAGGGGGGGAAATGAGCAGTTCTTC.

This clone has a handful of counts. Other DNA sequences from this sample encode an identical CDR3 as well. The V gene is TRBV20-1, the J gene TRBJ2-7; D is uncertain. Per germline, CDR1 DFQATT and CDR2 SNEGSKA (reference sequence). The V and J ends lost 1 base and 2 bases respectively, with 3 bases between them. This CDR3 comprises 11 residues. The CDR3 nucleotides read TGCAGTGCTAGAGTGACCTACGAGCAGTACTTC. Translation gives CSARVTYEQYF.

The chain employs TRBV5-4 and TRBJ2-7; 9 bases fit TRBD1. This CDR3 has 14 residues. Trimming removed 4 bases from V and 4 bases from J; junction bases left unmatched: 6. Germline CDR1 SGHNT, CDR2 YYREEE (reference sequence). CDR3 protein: CASSPGTGRYEQYF. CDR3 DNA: TGTGCCAGCAGCCCGGGGACAGGGAGATACGAGCAGTACTTC.

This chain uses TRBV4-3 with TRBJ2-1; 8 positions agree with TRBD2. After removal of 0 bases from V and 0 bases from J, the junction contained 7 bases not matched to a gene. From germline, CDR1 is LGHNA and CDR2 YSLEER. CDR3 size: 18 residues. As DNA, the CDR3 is TGCGCCAGCAGCCAAGATGTAATAGCGGGAAACTCCTACAATGAGCAGTTCTTC. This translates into CASSQDVIAGNSYNEQFF.

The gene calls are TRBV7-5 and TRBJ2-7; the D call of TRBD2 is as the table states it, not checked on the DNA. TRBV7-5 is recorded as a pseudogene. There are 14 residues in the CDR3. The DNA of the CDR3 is TGTGCCAGAAGCTTAGATATCCCGGCCTACGAGCAGTACTTC. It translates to CARSLDIPAYEQYF.

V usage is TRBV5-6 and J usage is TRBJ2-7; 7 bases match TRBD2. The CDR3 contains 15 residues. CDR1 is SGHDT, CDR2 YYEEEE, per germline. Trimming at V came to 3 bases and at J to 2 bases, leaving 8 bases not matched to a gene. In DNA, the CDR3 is TGTGCCAGCAGCTCCGAAGGGAGGGACCCCTACGAGCAGTACTTC. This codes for CASSSEGRDPYEQYF.

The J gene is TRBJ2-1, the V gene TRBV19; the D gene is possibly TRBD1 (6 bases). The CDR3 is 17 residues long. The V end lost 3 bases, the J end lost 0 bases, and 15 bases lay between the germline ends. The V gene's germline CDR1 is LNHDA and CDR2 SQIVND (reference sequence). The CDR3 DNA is TGTGCCAGTAGTATGGGCATCGACAGGTTCTCCTACAATGAGCAGTTCTTC. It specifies CASSMGIDRFSYNEQFF.

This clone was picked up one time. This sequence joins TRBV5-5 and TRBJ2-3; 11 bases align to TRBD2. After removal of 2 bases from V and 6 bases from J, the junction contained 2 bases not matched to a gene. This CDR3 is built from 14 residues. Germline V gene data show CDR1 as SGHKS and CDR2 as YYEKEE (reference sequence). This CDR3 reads CASSFSGRADTQYF. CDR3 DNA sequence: TGTGCCAGCAGCTTTAGCGGGAGGGCCGATACGCAGTATTTT.

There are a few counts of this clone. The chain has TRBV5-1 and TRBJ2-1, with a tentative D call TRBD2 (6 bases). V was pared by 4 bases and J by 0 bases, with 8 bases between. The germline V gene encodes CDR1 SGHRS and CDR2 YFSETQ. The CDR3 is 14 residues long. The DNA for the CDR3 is TGCGCCAGCAGCGACGGGAGCTCCTACAATGAGCAGTTCTTC. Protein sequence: CASSDGSSYNEQFF.

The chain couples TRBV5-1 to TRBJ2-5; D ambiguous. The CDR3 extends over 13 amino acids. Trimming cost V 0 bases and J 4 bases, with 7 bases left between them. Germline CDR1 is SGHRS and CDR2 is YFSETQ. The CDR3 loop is CASSLARRETQYF. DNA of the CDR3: TGCGCCAGCAGCTTGGCCCGACGAGAGACCCAGTACTTC.